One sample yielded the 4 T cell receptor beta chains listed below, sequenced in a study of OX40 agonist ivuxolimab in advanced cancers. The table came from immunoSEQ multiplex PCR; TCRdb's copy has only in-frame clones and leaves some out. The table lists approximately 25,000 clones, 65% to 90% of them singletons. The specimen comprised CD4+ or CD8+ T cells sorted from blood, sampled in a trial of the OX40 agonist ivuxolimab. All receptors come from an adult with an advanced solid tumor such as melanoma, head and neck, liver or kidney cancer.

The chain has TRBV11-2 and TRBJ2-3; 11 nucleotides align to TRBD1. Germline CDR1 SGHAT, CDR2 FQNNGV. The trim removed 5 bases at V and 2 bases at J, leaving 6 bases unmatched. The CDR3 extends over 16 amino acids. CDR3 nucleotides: TGTGCCAGCAGCAGCTTGGGACAGGGGGACACAGATACGCAGTATTTT. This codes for CASSSLGQGDTDTQYF.

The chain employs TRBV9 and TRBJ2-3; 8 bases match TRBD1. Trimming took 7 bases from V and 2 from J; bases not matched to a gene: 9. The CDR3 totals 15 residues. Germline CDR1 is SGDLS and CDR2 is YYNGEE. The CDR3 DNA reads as TGTGCCAGCTCGCACCAGACAGGGGCCACAGATACGCAGTATTTT. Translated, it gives CASSHQTGATDTQYF.

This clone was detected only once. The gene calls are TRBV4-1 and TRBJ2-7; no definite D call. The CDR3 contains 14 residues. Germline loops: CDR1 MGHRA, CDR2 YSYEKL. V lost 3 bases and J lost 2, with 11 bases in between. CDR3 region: CASSHVGRTYEQYF. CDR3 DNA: TGCGCCAGCAGCCACGTAGGACGGACCTACGAGCAGTACTTC.

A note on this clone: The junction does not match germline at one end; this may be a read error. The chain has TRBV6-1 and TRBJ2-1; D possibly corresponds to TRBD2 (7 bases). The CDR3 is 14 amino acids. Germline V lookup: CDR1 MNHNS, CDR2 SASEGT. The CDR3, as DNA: TGTGCCAGCAGGGAAGGGGGGGGCTACAATGAGCAGTTCTTC. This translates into CASREGGGYNEQFF.